The rows below give T cell receptor beta chains drawn from one sample of a study of cytomegalovirus exposure and HLA in healthy donors. Method: immunoSEQ multiplex PCR; TCRdb's copy keeps in-frame clones and lacks some. This table holds roughly 98,000 clones, around 74% found once. The sequencing input was PBMCs. The receptor source for this set is an older woman in good health and CMV-seropositive. Each CDR3 is given with its conserved first and last residue. A D gene is named only where the DNA matches it firmly. Clone size appears in some rows only: once, few, many, or a class for an expanded clone.

j_call: TRBJ2-7
clone_size: .
v_call: TRBV5-6
d_call: .
cdr3_aa: CASSPRGAGRQYF
cdr3_nt: TGTGCCAGCAGCCCGAGGGGAGCGGGTAGGCAGTACTTC

j_call: TRBJ1-4
clone_size: .
v_call: TRBV6-4
d_call: .
cdr3_aa: CASSDTSRSELFF
cdr3_nt: TGTGCCAGCAGTGACACTTCTCGTTCTGAACTGTTTTTT

j_call: TRBJ2-2
clone_size: .
v_call: TRBV19
d_call: TRBD1
cdr3_aa: CASRDRGGMNTGELFF
cdr3_nt: TGTGCCAGCCGGGACAGGGGAGGTATGAACACCGGGGAGCTGTTTTTT

j_call: TRBJ2-1
clone_size: .
v_call: TRBV28
d_call: .
cdr3_aa: CASSSIELTYNEQFF
cdr3_nt: TGTGCCAGCAGTTCAATAGAGTTAACCTACAATGAGCAGTTCTTC

j_call: TRBJ1-4
clone_size: .
v_call: TRBV5-1
d_call: .
cdr3_aa: CASSLGSLTNEKLFF
cdr3_nt: TGCGCCAGCAGCTTGGGGAGTTTAACTAATGAAAAACTGTTTTTT

j_call: TRBJ2-7
clone_size: .
v_call: TRBV5-1
d_call: .
cdr3_aa: CASSLAQPNTYEQYF
cdr3_nt: TGCGCCAGCAGCTTGGCACAGCCTAACACCTACGAGCAGTACTTC

j_call: TRBJ1-5
clone_size: once
v_call: TRBV5-4
d_call: TRBD1
cdr3_aa: CASSLQGAGQPQHF
cdr3_nt: TGTGCCAGCAGCTTACAGGGGGCAGGTCAGCCCCAGCATTTT

j_call: TRBJ2-2
clone_size: .
v_call: TRBV28
d_call: TRBD1
cdr3_aa: CASSGSTGGDTGELFF
cdr3_nt: TGTGCCAGCAGTGGGTCGACAGGGGGGGACACCGGGGAGCTGTTTTTT

j_call: TRBJ1-2
clone_size: .
v_call: TRBV6-1
d_call: .
cdr3_aa: CAGSPGDGYTF
cdr3_nt: TGTGCCGGTAGTCCAGGGGATGGCTACACCTTC

j_call: TRBJ2-2
clone_size: .
v_call: TRBV7-8
d_call: TRBD1
cdr3_aa: CASRGQPMNTGELFF
cdr3_nt: TGTGCCAGCAGGGGACAGCCGATGAACACCGGGGAGCTGTTTTTT

j_call: TRBJ2-7
clone_size: .
v_call: TRBV5-1
d_call: .
cdr3_aa: CASSLALADSSYEQYF
cdr3_nt: TGCGCCAGCAGCTTGGCCCTAGCGGACAGCTCCTACGAGCAGTACTTC

j_call: TRBJ2-5
clone_size: .
v_call: TRBV19
d_call: .
cdr3_aa: CASSRVEGKQETQYF
cdr3_nt: TGTGCCAGTAGTAGGGTCGAGGGCAAACAAGAGACCCAGTACTTC

j_call: TRBJ1-3
clone_size: .
v_call: TRBV4-1
d_call: .
cdr3_aa: CASSQEREIGNTIYF
cdr3_nt: TGCGCCAGCAGCCAAGAGAGAGAGATTGGAAACACCATATATTTT

j_call: TRBJ1-1
clone_size: .
v_call: TRBV5-1
d_call: TRBD1
cdr3_aa: CASRPMEFNRGEAFF
cdr3_nt: TGCGCCAGCAGACCAATGGAATTTAACAGGGGTGAAGCTTTCTTT

j_call: TRBJ2-1
clone_size: .
v_call: TRBV7-9
d_call: TRBD2
cdr3_aa: CASSLEAGRTNEQFF
cdr3_nt: TGTGCCAGCAGCCTGGAAGCGGGAAGGACGAATGAGCAGTTCTTC

j_call: TRBJ2-7
clone_size: .
v_call: TRBV6-5
d_call: .
cdr3_aa: CASSYGAQGTGEQYF
cdr3_nt: TGTGCCAGCAGTTACGGGGCCCAGGGAACGGGCGAGCAGTACTTC

j_call: TRBJ2-1
clone_size: .
v_call: TRBV5-1
d_call: TRBD2
cdr3_aa: CASSPRTRGANEQFF
cdr3_nt: TGCGCCAGCAGTCCTCGGACTAGAGGGGCCAATGAGCAGTTCTTC

j_call: TRBJ2-1
clone_size: .
v_call: TRBV5-6
d_call: TRBD2
cdr3_aa: CASSPRVLAAFSYNEQFF
cdr3_nt: TGTGCCAGCAGCCCGAGGGTACTAGCGGCTTTCTCCTACAATGAGCAGTTCTTC

j_call: TRBJ1-6
clone_size: .
v_call: TRBV4-3
d_call: TRBD1
cdr3_aa: CASRPGTDNSPLHF
cdr3_nt: TGCGCCAGCAGACCCGGGACAGATAATTCACCCCTCCACTTT

j_call: TRBJ2-7
clone_size: .
v_call: TRBV9
d_call: TRBD2
cdr3_aa: CASSSGLAGVHEQYF
cdr3_nt: TGTGCCAGCAGCTCTGGACTCGCGGGAGTCCACGAGCAGTACTTC

j_call: TRBJ2-7
clone_size: .
v_call: TRBV19
d_call: .
cdr3_aa: CASSSQGSSYEQYF
cdr3_nt: TGTGCCAGTAGTTCGCAGGGCTCCTCCTACGAGCAGTACTTC

j_call: TRBJ2-2
clone_size: .
v_call: TRBV10-1
d_call: TRBD1
cdr3_aa: CASSGQGKPGELFF
cdr3_nt: TGCGCCAGCAGCGGACAGGGAAAACCCGGGGAGCTGTTTTTT

j_call: TRBJ1-4
clone_size: .
v_call: TRBV5-8
d_call: TRBD1
cdr3_aa: CASSLLGQGANEKLFF
cdr3_nt: TGTGCCAGCTCCCTTCTAGGACAGGGGGCTAATGAAAAACTGTTTTTT

j_call: TRBJ1-1
clone_size: .
v_call: TRBV7-9
d_call: .
cdr3_aa: CASEMNTEAFF
cdr3_nt: TGTGCCAGCGAGATGAACACTGAAGCTTTCTTT

j_call: TRBJ1-4
clone_size: .
v_call: TRBV7-9
d_call: .
cdr3_aa: CASSLALGDEKLFF
cdr3_nt: TGTGCCAGCAGCTTAGCGCTGGGAGATGAAAAACTGTTTTTT

j_call: TRBJ2-4
clone_size: once
v_call: TRBV7-9
d_call: TRBD2
cdr3_aa: CASSSMGGAKNIQYF
cdr3_nt: TGTGCCAGCAGCTCGATGGGGGGGGCCAAAAACATTCAGTACTTC

j_call: TRBJ2-3
clone_size: once
v_call: TRBV6-1
d_call: TRBD1
cdr3_aa: CASSEAAGGDIDTQYF
cdr3_nt: TGTGCCAGCAGTGAAGCGGCAGGGGGAGATATAGATACGCAGTATTTT

j_call: TRBJ2-3
clone_size: once
v_call: TRBV11-2
d_call: .
cdr3_aa: CASNRDSSADTQYF
cdr3_nt: TGTGCCAGCAACCGGGACTCTAGCGCAGATACGCAGTATTTT

j_call: TRBJ2-3
clone_size: .
v_call: TRBV6-6
d_call: .
cdr3_aa: CASSYGSDTQYF
cdr3_nt: TGTGCCAGCAGTTACGGCTCAGATACGCAGTATTTT

j_call: TRBJ1-5
clone_size: .
v_call: TRBV6-6
d_call: .
cdr3_aa: CASTNPGWGEGQPQHF
cdr3_nt: TGTGCCAGCACCAACCCAGGATGGGGGGAGGGTCAGCCCCAGCATTTT

j_call: TRBJ1-1
clone_size: .
v_call: TRBV6-6
d_call: .
cdr3_aa: CASSQSDRRSTEAFF
cdr3_nt: TGTGCCAGCAGTCAATCCGACAGGCGAAGCACTGAAGCTTTCTTT

j_call: TRBJ2-1
clone_size: .
v_call: TRBV6-5
d_call: .
cdr3_aa: CASSKKSGPYNEQFF
cdr3_nt: TGTGCCAGCAGTAAGAAAAGCGGGCCCTACAATGAGCAGTTCTTC

j_call: TRBJ2-1
clone_size: few
v_call: TRBV15
d_call: .
cdr3_aa: CATSRDAGYHEQFF
cdr3_nt: TGTGCCACCAGCAGAGATGCGGGGTACCATGAGCAGTTCTTC

j_call: TRBJ2-2
clone_size: .
v_call: TRBV5-6
d_call: .
cdr3_aa: CASSLEPGELFF
cdr3_nt: TGTGCCAGCAGCTTGGAGCCCGGGGAGCTGTTTTTT

j_call: TRBJ2-7
clone_size: .
v_call: TRBV5-8
d_call: .
cdr3_aa: CASRPRESSYEQYF
cdr3_nt: TGTGCCAGCCGACCCCGGGAGAGCTCCTACGAGCAGTACTTC

j_call: TRBJ1-6
clone_size: .
v_call: TRBV7-2
d_call: .
cdr3_aa: CASSLAGGTEAPLHF
cdr3_nt: TGTGCCAGCAGCTTAGCCGGGGGGACTGAGGCACCCCTCCACTTT

j_call: TRBJ2-7
clone_size: .
v_call: TRBV2
d_call: TRBD2
cdr3_aa: CASNGGTSGVPYEQYF
cdr3_nt: TGTGCCAGCAATGGGGGGACTAGCGGGGTCCCATACGAGCAGTACTTC

j_call: TRBJ2-5
clone_size: .
v_call: TRBV7-8
d_call: TRBD1
cdr3_aa: CASSLSTYTGDGSEQYF
cdr3_nt: TGTGCCAGCAGCTTGTCGACTTATACAGGGGATGGTAGTGAGCAGTACTTC

j_call: TRBJ1-5
clone_size: once
v_call: TRBV28
d_call: .
cdr3_aa: CASGPGHISNQPQHF
cdr3_nt: TGTGCCAGCGGGCCGGGACACATAAGCAATCAGCCCCAGCATTTT

j_call: TRBJ2-4
clone_size: .
v_call: TRBV7-2
d_call: .
cdr3_aa: CASSLVPKNIQYF
cdr3_nt: TGTGCCAGCAGCTTAGTTCCGAAAAACATTCAGTACTTC

j_call: TRBJ2-5
clone_size: .
v_call: TRBV18
d_call: .
cdr3_aa: CASSPLDTSTGETQYF
cdr3_nt: TGTGCCAGCTCACCGCTTGATACTAGCACCGGTGAGACCCAGTACTTC

j_call: TRBJ2-3
clone_size: .
v_call: TRBV27
d_call: .
cdr3_aa: CASSRPASGTDTQYF
cdr3_nt: TGTGCCAGCAGTCGCCCGGCTAGCGGCACAGATACGCAGTATTTT

j_call: TRBJ1-1
clone_size: .
v_call: TRBV10-3
d_call: TRBD1
cdr3_aa: CAISVTGGDTEAFF
cdr3_nt: TGTGCCATCAGTGTGACAGGGGGCGACACTGAAGCTTTCTTT

j_call: TRBJ1-5
clone_size: .
v_call: TRBV28
d_call: TRBD1
cdr3_aa: CASRVGTGLSQPQHF
cdr3_nt: TGTGCCAGCAGGGTGGGGACAGGGTTGAGTCAGCCCCAGCATTTT

j_call: TRBJ2-7
clone_size: .
v_call: TRBV6-5
d_call: .
cdr3_aa: CASSRPGQYYEQYF
cdr3_nt: TGTGCCAGCAGCCGCCCCGGACAGTACTACGAGCAGTACTTC

j_call: TRBJ2-7
clone_size: .
v_call: TRBV7-2
d_call: TRBD1
cdr3_aa: CASSLFGTGLYEQYF
cdr3_nt: TGTGCCAGCAGCTTATTTGGGACAGGGCTCTACGAGCAGTACTTC

j_call: TRBJ1-4
clone_size: .
v_call: TRBV7-9
d_call: .
cdr3_aa: CASRAGHWDEKLFF
cdr3_nt: TGTGCCAGCAGGGCCGGACATTGGGATGAAAAACTGTTTTTT

j_call: TRBJ2-7
clone_size: .
v_call: TRBV27
d_call: .
cdr3_aa: CASSFLGPYEQYF
cdr3_nt: TGTGCCAGCAGTTTTCTGGGGCCCTACGAGCAGTACTTC

j_call: TRBJ1-4
clone_size: .
v_call: TRBV30
d_call: .
cdr3_aa: CAQEGGDEKLFF
cdr3_nt: TGTGCCCAAGAGGGTGGGGATGAAAAACTGTTTTTT

j_call: TRBJ1-5
clone_size: .
v_call: TRBV2
d_call: TRBD1
cdr3_aa: CASSGQTISNQPQHF
cdr3_nt: TGTGCCAGTTCGGGACAGACCATTAGCAATCAGCCCCAGCATTTT

j_call: TRBJ1-1
clone_size: few
v_call: TRBV30
d_call: .
cdr3_aa: CAWSVGQKAFF
cdr3_nt: TGTGCCTGGAGTGTGGGGCAAAAAGCTTTCTTT

j_call: TRBJ2-1
clone_size: few
v_call: TRBV6-5
d_call: .
cdr3_aa: CASSGVYNEQFF
cdr3_nt: TGTGCCAGCAGCGGGGTCTACAATGAGCAGTTCTTC

j_call: TRBJ2-7
clone_size: .
v_call: TRBV18
d_call: .
cdr3_aa: CASSPYPSTETYEQYF
cdr3_nt: TGTGCCAGCTCACCCTACCCTTCGACAGAGACCTACGAGCAGTACTTC

j_call: TRBJ2-3
clone_size: few
v_call: TRBV19
d_call: .
cdr3_aa: CASSIEGSRTDTQYF
cdr3_nt: TGTGCCAGTAGTATAGAGGGCAGTCGCACAGATACGCAGTATTTT

j_call: TRBJ2-2
clone_size: .
v_call: TRBV30
d_call: .
cdr3_aa: CAWSGNRNTGELFF
cdr3_nt: TGTGCCTGGAGTGGTAACAGGAACACCGGGGAGCTGTTTTTT

j_call: TRBJ2-7
clone_size: .
v_call: TRBV5-4
d_call: .
cdr3_aa: CASSLVGTQGYEQYF
cdr3_nt: TGTGCCAGCAGCTTGGTAGGGACACAGGGCTACGAGCAGTACTTC

j_call: TRBJ2-7
clone_size: .
v_call: TRBV30
d_call: .
cdr3_aa: CAWAKGTTTEQYF
cdr3_nt: TGTGCCTGGGCTAAGGGGACAACCACCGAGCAGTACTTC

j_call: TRBJ1-2
clone_size: .
v_call: TRBV10-2
d_call: .
cdr3_aa: CAPAGEGYTF
cdr3_nt: TGCGCCCCAGCCGGGGAAGGCTACACCTTC

j_call: TRBJ1-4
clone_size: .
v_call: TRBV14
d_call: .
cdr3_aa: CASSPRLEKKLFF
cdr3_nt: TGTGCCAGCAGCCCCCGCTTAGAGAAAAAACTGTTTTTT